This T cell receptor beta chain originates from a study of PD-1 blockade in classical Hodgkin lymphoma. Remarks on this clone: The antigen remains undetermined.

Study results and caveats: At C4D1, TCR diversity had climbed significantly for CD4+ cells, though not for CD8+ cells. Exclusion covered patients beginning nivolumab under 1 year post-ASCT.

Using immunoSEQ multiplex PCR, the repertoire was profiled, and TCRdb retains in-frame clones only, with some absent. Here the sample spans about 93,000 clones, 78% being singletons. The time point: cycle 4 day 1 (C4D1), after 6 weeks of nivolumab. Autologous stem cell transplantation was followed by relapse in every patient, and brentuximab vedotin exposure varied. Trimming pared 1 base from V and 7 bases from J, leaving 10 bases between. This CDR3 spans 13 amino acids. CDR1 and CDR2 (germline): SNHLY, FYNNEI. This chain joins TRBV2 and TRBJ1-1; maybe TRBD1 (6 bases). The TCR originated in a human donor with classical Hodgkin lymphoma. The input for sequencing was peripheral blood mononuclear cells (PBMCs), taken before the fourth cycle of nivolumab. The CDR3 reads CASSEGGGLEAFF. Written as DNA, the CDR3 is TGTGCCAGCAGTGAAGGTGGGGGCCTTGAAGCTTTCTTT.